The present T cell receptor (beta chain) was sequenced within a study of shared clonotypes between healthy human individuals. Looking at the study overall: CD4 naive and memory got three plates each, CD8 naive two, CD8 memory one. Study results and caveats: It was the non-shared clonotypes that had lower generation probabilities than clonotypes shared by all four donors. Four donors had 5% to 6% of their naive CD4 clonotypes in common.

The table came from immunoSEQ multiplex PCR; TCRdb's copy has only in-frame clones and leaves some out. The profile shows about 2.4 million clones, approximately 92% of them singletons. The germline V gene has CDR1 MNHNY and CDR2 SVGAGI (reference sequence). CDR3 size: 15 residues. V dropped 2 bases and J dropped 9 bases, with 14 bases sitting between them. Turning to this clone: Its antigen remains unknown.

The gene calls are TRBV6-6 and TRBJ1-6; TRBD1 might be the D (5 bases). The sequencing sample was made of naive CD4+ T cells sorted from blood. Subset meaning: CD45RA+ positively selected. The TCR comes from a man in his late teens or twenties in good health. The CDR3, as DNA: TGTGCCAGCAGTTACACACCAATCGGGGGTTCACCCCTCCACTTT. Amino acids: CASSYTPIGGSPLHF.